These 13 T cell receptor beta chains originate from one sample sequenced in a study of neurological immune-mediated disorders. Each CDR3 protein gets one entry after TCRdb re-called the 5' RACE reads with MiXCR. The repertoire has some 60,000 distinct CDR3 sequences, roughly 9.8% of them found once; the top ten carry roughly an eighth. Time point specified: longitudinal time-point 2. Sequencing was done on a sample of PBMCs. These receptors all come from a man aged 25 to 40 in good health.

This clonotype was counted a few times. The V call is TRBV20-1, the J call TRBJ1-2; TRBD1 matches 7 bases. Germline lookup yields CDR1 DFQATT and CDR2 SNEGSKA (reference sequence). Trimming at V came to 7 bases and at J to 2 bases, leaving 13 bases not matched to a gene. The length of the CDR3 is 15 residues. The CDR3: CSVRRTGEENYGYTF. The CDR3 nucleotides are TGCAGTGTCCGCCGGACAGGTGAGGAAAACTATGGCTACACCTTC.

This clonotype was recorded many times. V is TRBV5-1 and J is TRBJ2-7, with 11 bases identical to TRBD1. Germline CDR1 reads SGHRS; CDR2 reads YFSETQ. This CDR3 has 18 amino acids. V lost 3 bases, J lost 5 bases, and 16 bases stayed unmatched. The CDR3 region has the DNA TGCGCCAGCAGCTGGACAGGGGGCGAGGATACCGGGGCAGACGAGCAGTACTTC. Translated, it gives CASSWTGGEDTGADEQYF.

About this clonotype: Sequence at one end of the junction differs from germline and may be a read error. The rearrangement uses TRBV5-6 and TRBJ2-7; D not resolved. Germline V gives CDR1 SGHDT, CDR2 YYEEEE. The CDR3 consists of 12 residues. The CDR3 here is CASSFFKSPAHF. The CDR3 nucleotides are TGTGCCAGCAGCTTTTTTAAGTCCCCGGCGCACTTC. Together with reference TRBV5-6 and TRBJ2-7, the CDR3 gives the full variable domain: DAGVTQSPTHLIKTRGQQVTLRCSPKSGHDTVSWYQQALGQGPQFIFQYYEEEERQRGNFPDRFSGHQFPNYSSELNVNALLLGDSALYLCASSFFKSPAHFGPGTRLTVT.

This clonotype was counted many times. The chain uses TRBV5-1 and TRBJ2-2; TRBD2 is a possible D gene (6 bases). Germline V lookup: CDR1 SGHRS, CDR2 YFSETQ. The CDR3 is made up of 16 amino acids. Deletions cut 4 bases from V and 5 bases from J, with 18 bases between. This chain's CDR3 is CASSIYGSQATGELFF. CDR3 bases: TGCGCCAGCAGCATATACGGGAGTCAGGCGACCGGGGAGCTGTTTTTT.

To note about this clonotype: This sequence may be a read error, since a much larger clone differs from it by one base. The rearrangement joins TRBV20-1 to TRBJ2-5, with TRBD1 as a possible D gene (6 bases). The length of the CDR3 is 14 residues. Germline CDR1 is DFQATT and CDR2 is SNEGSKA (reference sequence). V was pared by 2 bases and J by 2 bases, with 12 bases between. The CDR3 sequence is CSARNGRGQETQYF. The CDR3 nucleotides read TGCAGTGCTAGAAATGGCAGGGGACAAGAGACCCAGTACTTC.

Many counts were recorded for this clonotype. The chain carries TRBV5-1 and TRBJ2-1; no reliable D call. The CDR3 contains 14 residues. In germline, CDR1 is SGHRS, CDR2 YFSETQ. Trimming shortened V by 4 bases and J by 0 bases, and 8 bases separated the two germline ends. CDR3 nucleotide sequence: TGCGCCAGCAGCCAGGCAGGCTCCTACAATGAGCAGTTCTTC. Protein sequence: CASSQAGSYNEQFF. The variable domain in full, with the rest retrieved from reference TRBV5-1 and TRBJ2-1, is KAGVTQTPRYLIKTRGQQVTLSCSPISGHRSVSWYQQTPGQGLQFLFEYFSETQRNKGNFPGRFSGRQFSNSRSEMNVSTLELGDSALYLCASSQAGSYNEQFFGPGTRLTVL.

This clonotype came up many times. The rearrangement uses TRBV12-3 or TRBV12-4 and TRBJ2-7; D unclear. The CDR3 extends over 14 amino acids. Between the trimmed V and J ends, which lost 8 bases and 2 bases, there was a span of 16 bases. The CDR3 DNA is TGTGCCAGCGGCCCCGCCGACTTTACCTACGAGCAGTACTTC. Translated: CASGPADFTYEQYF.

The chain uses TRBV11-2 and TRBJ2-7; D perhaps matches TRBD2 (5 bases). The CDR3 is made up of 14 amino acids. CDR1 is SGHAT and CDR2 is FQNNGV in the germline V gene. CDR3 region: CVNTAGSLSYEQYF. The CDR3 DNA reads TGTGTCAACACCGCTGGGAGTCTCTCCTACGAGCAGTACTTC.

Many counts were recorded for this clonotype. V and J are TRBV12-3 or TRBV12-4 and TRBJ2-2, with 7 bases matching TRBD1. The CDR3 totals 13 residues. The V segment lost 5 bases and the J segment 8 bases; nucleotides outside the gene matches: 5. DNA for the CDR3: TGTGCCAGCAGTCGCACAGGGGCAGGGGAGCTGTTTTTT. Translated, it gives CASSRTGAGELFF.

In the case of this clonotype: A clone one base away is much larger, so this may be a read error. CDR3 amino acids: CVSSYSKSELADHEQYF. The CDR3 DNA reads as TGTGTCAGCAGTTACTCTAAGTCAGAACTAGCGGACCACGAGCAGTACTTC. The rearrangement joins TRBV6-2 or TRBV6-3 to TRBJ2-7; 8 bases are a match to TRBD2. Germline V lookup: CDR1 MNHEY, CDR2 SVGEGT. This CDR3 is 17 amino acids long.

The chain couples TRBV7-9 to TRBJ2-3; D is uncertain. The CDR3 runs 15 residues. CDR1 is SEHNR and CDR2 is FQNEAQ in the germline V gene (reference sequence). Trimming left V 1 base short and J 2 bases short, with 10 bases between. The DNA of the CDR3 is TGTGCCAGCAGCTTAGGAACAACACTCACAGATACGCAGTATTTT. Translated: CASSLGTTLTDTQYF.

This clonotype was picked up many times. In nucleotides, the CDR3 is TGTGCCAGCAGTACAGGGATGATTCGCACAGATACGCAGTATTTT. Amino acid sequence: CASSTGMIRTDTQYF. J is TRBJ2-3 and V is TRBV12-3 or TRBV12-4, with D possibly matching TRBD1 (6 bases). This CDR3 region has 15 residues. V shed 5 bases and J shed 1 base, with 13 bases lying between them.

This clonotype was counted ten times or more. CDR3 in amino acids: CASGETVTNSPLHF. CDR3 nucleotides: TGTGCCAGCGGAGAGACAGTAACTAATTCACCCCTCCACTTT. The J gene is TRBJ1-6, the V gene TRBV6-1; TRBD1 might be the D (5 bases). The CDR3 runs to 14 residues. Germline-derived CDR1 and CDR2 are MNHNS and SASEGT. V lost 8 bases to trimming and J lost 6 bases, with 14 bases between them.